The 28 T cell receptor beta chains below all came from one sample that was sequenced in a study of blood T cells in healthy people across ages. Combining a sample-barcoded 5' primer with a J-beta primer mix, a second PCR ran for roughly 7 to 12 cycles. TCRdb re-analysed the 5' RACE reads in MiXCR, keeping a single row per CDR3 protein. The sample has about 1.4 million distinct CDR3 sequences, approximately 60% seen once. The sample comprised blood. These receptors originate from a man between 18 and 29 years old in good health.

The chain combines TRBV5-4 with TRBJ2-1; 9 positions match TRBD2. The CDR3 is 15 amino acids. CDR1 and CDR2 from the germline V gene are SGHNT and YYREEE (reference sequence). Trimming at V came to 0 bases and at J to 8 bases, leaving 6 bases not matched to a gene. CDR3 sequence reads: CASSLDSGSMDEQFF. CDR3 DNA sequence: TGTGCCAGCAGCTTGGATAGCGGGAGTATGGATGAGCAGTTCTTC.

This chain connects TRBV7-9 to TRBJ1-4; D is unclear. Trimming stripped 4 bases from V and 12 bases from J, with 15 bases between. The CDR3 has 13 amino acids. Germline CDR1 SEHNR, CDR2 FQNEAQ (reference sequence). CDR3 bases: TGTGCCAGCAGCTCCTTCATCCCTGGGGAACTGTTTTTT. Translating it yields CASSSFIPGELFF. The full variable domain, in which reference TRBV7-9 and TRBJ1-4 provide the parts outside the CDR3, is DTGVSQNPRHKITKRGQNVTFRCDPISEHNRLYWYRQTLGQGPEFLTYFQNEAQLEKSRLLSDRFSAERPKGSFSTLEIQRTEQGDSAMYLCASSSFIPGELFFGSGTQLSVL.

The rearrangement uses TRBV24-1 and TRBJ2-1; 8 bases fit TRBD1. The CDR3 runs to 17 residues. With V trimmed by 3 bases and J by 7 bases, 13 bases remained unmatched. Germline-derived CDR1 and CDR2 are KGHDR and SFDVKD. The CDR3 reads CATSDLRTGSYNNEQFF. The CDR3 DNA follows: TGTGCCACCAGTGATCTTAGGACAGGGTCGTACAATAATGAGCAGTTCTTC.

The sample holds a few counts of this clonotype. The chain joins TRBV6-5 to TRBJ2-1; 9 bases align to TRBD1. In germline, CDR1 is MNHEY, CDR2 SVGAGI. The length of the CDR3 is 13 residues. J lost 6 bases, V lost 9 bases, and 6 bases had no gene match. CDR3 in DNA: TGTGCCAGTAGTGCGGGACAGGGCAATGAGCAGTTCTTC. As protein: CASSAGQGNEQFF.

The sample holds a few counts of this clonotype. The chain recombines TRBV29-1 with TRBJ2-7, with D perhaps TRBD1 (6 bases). Germline-derived CDR1 and CDR2 are SQVTM and ANQGSEA. Trimming removed 3 bases at V and 9 bases at J, with 24 bases between. The length of the CDR3 is 15 residues. The CDR3 loop reads CSVDGLPGHLSGQYF. In DNA form, the CDR3 reads TGCAGCGTTGACGGGCTGCCGGGACACCTCTCCGGGCAGTACTTC.

The DNA of the CDR3 is TGTGCCAGCAGCTTAGCCGACAGGGATACAGATACGCAGTATTTT. It specifies CASSLADRDTDTQYF. The genes are TRBV7-6 and TRBJ2-3; 7 bases are a match to TRBD1. Germline V CDR1 and CDR2: SGHVS, FNYEAQ. The CDR3 is made up of 15 amino acids. V dropped 0 bases and J dropped 3; count of bases not matched to a gene: 3.

This rearrangement joins TRBV4-1 to TRBJ2-5; TRBD2 matches at 8 bases. In germline, CDR1 is MGHRA, CDR2 YSYEKL. V gave up 1 base and J gave up 5 bases; unmatched junction bases: 6. CDR3 length: 15 residues. The DNA of the CDR3 is TGCGCCAGCAGCCAAGTGGCTAGCGGGCTGGAGACCCAGTACTTC. Translated: CASSQVASGLETQYF.

This rearrangement joins TRBV7-9 to TRBJ2-4; the match to TRBD1 covers 9 bases. The closer fit of TRBJ2-7 to the DNA end suggests the J call may be wrong. The CDR3 extends over 14 amino acids. Germline V gene sequence: CDR1 SEHNR, CDR2 FQNEAQ (reference sequence). Here the CDR3 DNA reads TGTGCCAGCAGAGGCGGACAGGGGTTCCACGAGCAGTACTTC. The encoded protein is CASRGGQGFHEQYF.

This clonotype was counted once. The V call is TRBV20-1, the J call TRBJ2-1; maybe TRBD2 (5 bases). The CDR3 runs 11 residues. With 3 bases removed from V and 9 bases from J, the gap between germline ends came to 9 bases. The germline V gene encodes CDR1 DFQATT and CDR2 SNEGSKA (reference sequence). Here the CDR3 DNA reads TGCAGTGCTAGGTACGGGATTGAGCAGTTCTTC. Translation gives CSARYGIEQFF.

The rearrangement joins TRBV28 to TRBJ2-1, with 12 bases fitting TRBD2. Germline CDR1 MDHEN, CDR2 SYDVKM. The length of the CDR3 is 14 residues. The V gene end was trimmed by 6 bases and the J gene end by 8 bases; junction bases not matched to a gene: 5. CDR3 sequence reads: CASRKTSGGYEQFF. The CDR3 region has the DNA TGTGCCAGCAGAAAGACTAGCGGGGGCTATGAGCAGTTCTTC.

The chain combines TRBV28 with TRBJ2-7, with TRBD2 identical over 8 bases. The CDR3 has 15 amino acids. Germline V gene data show CDR1 as MDHEN and CDR2 as SYDVKM. V shed 6 bases, J shed 7 bases, and the junction held 14 bases outside the gene matches. CDR3 coding DNA: TGTGCCAGCAGCCTGGGACTAGGAGAGGCCGGGGAGCAGTACTTC. Its translation is CASSLGLGEAGEQYF. Combining the CDR3 with reference TRBV28 and TRBJ2-7 gives the whole variable domain DVKVTQSSRYLVKRTGEKVFLECVQDMDHENMFWYRQDPGLGLRLIYFSYDVKMKEKGDIPEGYSVSREKKERFSLILESASTNQTSMYLCASSLGLGEAGEQYFGPGTRLTVT.

This clonotype was picked up a small number of times. This rearrangement joins TRBV27 to TRBJ2-6; D ambiguous. The V end was cut by 3 bases, the J end by 3 bases, with 18 bases between. This CDR3 region has 18 residues. Germline loops: CDR1 MNHEY, CDR2 SMNVEV (reference sequence). The CDR3 sequence is CASSFRLVRQDGANVLTF. In DNA form, the CDR3 reads TGTGCCAGCAGTTTCCGTCTCGTGAGGCAGGATGGGGCCAACGTCCTGACTTTC.

This clonotype was detected only once. The V and J genes are TRBV4-3 and TRBJ2-2, with 8 bases identical to TRBD1. The CDR3 extends over 13 amino acids. J gave up 6 bases and V 3 bases, and 0 bases lay outside the gene matches. Germline loops: CDR1 LGHNA, CDR2 YSLEER. CDR3 residues: CASSQTGAGELFF. The DNA of the CDR3 is TGCGCCAGCAGCCAGACAGGGGCCGGGGAGCTGTTTTTT.

This chain links TRBV11-1 with TRBJ2-4, with D uncertain. The germline V gene encodes CDR1 SGHAT and CDR2 FQDESV (reference sequence). This CDR3 has 14 amino acids. With 5 bases removed from V and 8 bases from J, the gap between germline ends came to 16 bases. In DNA form, the CDR3 reads TGTGCCAGCAGCCCCCCAGTGGGCGCGGACATTCAGTACTTC. As protein: CASSPPVGADIQYF.

This chain uses TRBV6-2 or TRBV6-3 with TRBJ2-1; no reliable D call. V was clipped by 10 bases and J by 6 bases, with 13 bases between them. The CDR3 is made up of 12 amino acids. Germline V gives CDR1 MNHEY, CDR2 SVGEGT. The CDR3 region has the DNA TGTGCCACCTTAAGAATAGGCAATGAGCAGTTCTTC. Translation gives CATLRIGNEQFF.

The rearrangement links TRBV4-3 to TRBJ2-7; tentatively, D is TRBD1 or TRBD2 (5 bases each). This CDR3 has 15 amino acids. Germline assignment: CDR1 LGHNA and CDR2 YSLEER. Trimming took 0 bases from V and 2 from J, leaving 11 bases between them. DNA of the CDR3: TGCGCCAGCAGCCAAGATCGAAGGGGAGCCTACGAGCAGTACTTC. Residues: CASSQDRRGAYEQYF.

The V and J genes are TRBV3-1 and TRBJ1-1; 10 nucleotides match TRBD1. The CDR3 is 15 amino acids. Germline lookup yields CDR1 LGHDT and CDR2 YNNKEL (reference sequence). The junction had 5 bases not matched to a gene; V was cut back by 4 bases and J by 3 bases. DNA of the CDR3: TGTGCCAGCAGCCTTGAGGACAGGGGGGACACTGAAGCTTTCTTT. Translation: CASSLEDRGDTEAFF.

This clonotype was counted only a few times. This chain joins TRBV12-3 or TRBV12-4 and TRBJ2-1; TRBD2 agrees at 7 bases. Trimming at V came to 5 bases and at J to 4 bases, leaving 11 bases not matched to a gene. CDR3 length equals 16 residues. CDR3: CASSPSGGSPYNEQFF. The CDR3 DNA follows: TGTGCCAGCAGTCCCTCGGGGGGAAGTCCTTACAATGAGCAGTTCTTC.

The chain recombines TRBV3-1 with TRBJ1-4, with D unresolved. The CDR3 consists of 18 residues. Germline V gene sequence: CDR1 LGHDT, CDR2 YNNKEL (reference sequence). The germline V and J ends were trimmed by 4 bases and 3 bases, with 21 bases remaining between them. CDR3 residues: CASSLVKILAQPNEKLFF. In nucleotides, the CDR3 is TGTGCCAGCAGCCTTGTGAAAATCTTAGCACAGCCTAATGAAAAACTGTTTTTT. Full variable domain (outside the CDR3, taken from reference TRBV3-1 and TRBJ1-4): DTAVSQTPKYLVTQMGNDKSIKCEQNLGHDTMYWYKQDSKKFLKIMFSYNNKELIINETVPNRFSPKSPDKAHLNLHINSLELGDSAVYFCASSLVKILAQPNEKLFFGSGTQLSVL.

This clonotype was counted between two and nine times. V usage is TRBV4-1 and J usage is TRBJ2-7; D possibly corresponds to TRBD2 (6 bases). This CDR3 is 14 amino acids long. The germline V gene has CDR1 MGHRA and CDR2 YSYEKL. The germline V and J ends were trimmed by 3 bases and 3 bases, with 12 bases remaining between them. CDR3 bases: TGCGCCAGCAGCCAGCCGGGACTGAACTACGAGCAGTACTTC. Its translation: CASSQPGLNYEQYF.

The J gene is TRBJ1-5, the V gene TRBV6-2 or TRBV6-3, with TRBD1 identical over 9 bases. Germline V CDR1 and CDR2: MNHEY, SVGEGT. The length of the CDR3 is 15 residues. V lost 0 bases, J lost 6 bases, and 3 bases stayed unmatched. The CDR3 DNA reads TGTGCCAGCAGTTACTCGGGGGACAGGGTTCAGCCCCAGCATTTT. This gives the protein CASSYSGDRVQPQHF.

This clonotype has only a few counts. This chain connects TRBV6-4 to TRBJ2-1, with D tentatively TRBD1 (5 bases). CDR1 is MRHNA, CDR2 SNTAGT, per germline. Trimming pared 6 bases from V and 3 bases from J, leaving 15 bases between. The CDR3 is made up of 15 amino acids. In DNA, the CDR3 is TGTGCCAGCAGCCCCCAGGCAGGGAACTACAATGAGCAGTTCTTC. The encoded protein is CASSPQAGNYNEQFF.

The V call is TRBV12-3 or TRBV12-4, the J call TRBJ2-3; D might be TRBD2 (5 bases). The CDR3 extends over 15 amino acids. Trimming cost V 7 bases and J 2 bases, with 16 bases left between them. The CDR3 is CASKARARTTDTQYF. The CDR3 region has the DNA TGTGCCAGCAAAGCGAGGGCTCGCACCACAGATACGCAGTATTTT.

This clonotype appeared once. V and J are TRBV29-1 and TRBJ2-1; 9 nucleotides line up with TRBD1. The CDR3 totals 14 residues. The trim removed 4 bases at V and 2 bases at J, leaving 3 bases unmatched. The germline V gene encodes CDR1 SQVTM and CDR2 ANQGSEA. CDR3 in DNA: TGCAGCGTTGCGACAGGGGGACCCTACAATGAGCAGTTCTTC. It translates to CSVATGGPYNEQFF.

There are a few counts of this clonotype. The rearrangement joins TRBV7-2 to TRBJ2-1; perhaps TRBD1 as D (5 bases). V shed 3 bases and J shed 7 bases, with 10 bases lying between them. The length of the CDR3 is 13 residues. CDR1 and CDR2 (germline): SGHTA, FQGNSA. This CDR3 reads CASSFITGNEQFF. In nucleotides, the CDR3 is TGTGCCAGCAGCTTCATAACAGGTAATGAGCAGTTCTTC.

CDR3 nucleotide sequence: TGTGCCAGCAGCGTAGAAACGGGGGCCCTGACAGATACGCAGTATTTT. Translating gives CASSVETGALTDTQYF. The chain combines TRBV9 with TRBJ2-3; TRBD1 or TRBD2 may be the D gene (6 bases each). CDR3 length: 16 amino acids. CDR1 is SGDLS and CDR2 is YYNGEE in the germline V gene. Between the trimmed V and J ends, which lost 0 bases and 3 bases, there was a span of 14 bases.

The chain couples TRBV7-9 to TRBJ2-1, with D possibly matching TRBD1 (5 bases). CDR1 and CDR2 (germline): SEHNR, FQNEAQ (reference sequence). The CDR3 runs to 13 residues. Trimming took 0 bases from V and 13 from J, leaving 13 bases between them. CDR3 amino acids: CASSLAPPDNQFF. CDR3 nucleotides: TGTGCCAGCAGCTTAGCTCCCCCGGACAATCAGTTCTTC. The full variable domain, with the rest looked up from reference TRBV7-9 and TRBJ2-1, is DTGVSQNPRHKITKRGQNVTFRCDPISEHNRLYWYRQTLGQGPEFLTYFQNEAQLEKSRLLSDRFSAERPKGSFSTLEIQRTEQGDSAMYLCASSLAPPDNQFFGPGTRLTVL.

CDR3 in DNA: TGTGCCACCAGTGATTTGGAGGCAGGCTACACCTTC. Protein sequence: CATSDLEAGYTF. V gene TRBV24-1 combines with J gene TRBJ1-2, with unresolved D. Germline V gene lookup returns CDR1 KGHDR and CDR2 SFDVKD. V was cut by 0 bases and J by 8 bases, with 6 bases left in between. The CDR3 covers 12 residues.